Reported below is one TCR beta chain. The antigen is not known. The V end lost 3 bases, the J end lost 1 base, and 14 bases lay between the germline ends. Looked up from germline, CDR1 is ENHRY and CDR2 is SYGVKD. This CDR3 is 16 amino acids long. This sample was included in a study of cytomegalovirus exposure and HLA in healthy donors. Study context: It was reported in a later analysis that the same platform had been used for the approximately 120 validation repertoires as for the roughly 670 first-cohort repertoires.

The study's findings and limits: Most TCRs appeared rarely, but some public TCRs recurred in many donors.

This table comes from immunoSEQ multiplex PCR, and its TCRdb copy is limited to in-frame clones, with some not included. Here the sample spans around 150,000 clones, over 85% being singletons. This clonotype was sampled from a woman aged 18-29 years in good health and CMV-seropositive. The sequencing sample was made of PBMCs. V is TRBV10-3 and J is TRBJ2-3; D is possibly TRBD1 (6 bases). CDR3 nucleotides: TGTGCCATCAGTGACCCAACAGGGATTGGCACAGATACGCAGTATTTT. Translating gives CAISDPTGIGTDTQYF.